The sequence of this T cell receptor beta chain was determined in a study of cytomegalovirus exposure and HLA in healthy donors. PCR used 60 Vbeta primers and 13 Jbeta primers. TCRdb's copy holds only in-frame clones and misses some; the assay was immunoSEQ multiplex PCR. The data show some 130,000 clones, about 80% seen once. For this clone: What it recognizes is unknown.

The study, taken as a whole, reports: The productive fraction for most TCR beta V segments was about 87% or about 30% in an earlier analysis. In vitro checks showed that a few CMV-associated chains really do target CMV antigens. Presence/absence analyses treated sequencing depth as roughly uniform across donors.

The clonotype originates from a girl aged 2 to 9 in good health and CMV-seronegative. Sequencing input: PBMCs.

The CDR3 sequence is CASSPFNQGLATEAFF. CDR3 sequence (DNA): TGTGCCAGCAGCCCATTTAACCAGGGACTTGCCACTGAAGCTTTCTTT. The J gene is TRBJ1-1, the V gene TRBV9; a possible D gene is TRBD1 (5 bases). The CDR3 length is 16 residues. Germline lookup yields CDR1 SGDLS and CDR2 YYNGEE. V lost 4 bases, J lost 4 bases, and 20 bases lay in between.